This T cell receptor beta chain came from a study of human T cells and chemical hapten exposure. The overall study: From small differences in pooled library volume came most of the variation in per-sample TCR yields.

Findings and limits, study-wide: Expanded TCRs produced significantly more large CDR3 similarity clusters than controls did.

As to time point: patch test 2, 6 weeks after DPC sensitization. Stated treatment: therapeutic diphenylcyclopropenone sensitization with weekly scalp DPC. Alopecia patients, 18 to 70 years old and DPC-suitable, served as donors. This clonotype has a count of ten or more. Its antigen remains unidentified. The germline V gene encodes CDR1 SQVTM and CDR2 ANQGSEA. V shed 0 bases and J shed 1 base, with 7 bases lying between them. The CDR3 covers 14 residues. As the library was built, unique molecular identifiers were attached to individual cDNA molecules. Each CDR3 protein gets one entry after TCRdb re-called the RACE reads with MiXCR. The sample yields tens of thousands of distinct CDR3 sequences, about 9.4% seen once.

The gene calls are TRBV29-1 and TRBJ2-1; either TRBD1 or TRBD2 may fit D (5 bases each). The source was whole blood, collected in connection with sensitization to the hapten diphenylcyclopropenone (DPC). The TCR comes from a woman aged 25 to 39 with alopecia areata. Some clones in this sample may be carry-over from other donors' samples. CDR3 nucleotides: TGCAGCGTTGAAGATGAGGGGTCCTACAATGAGCAGTTCTTC. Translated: CSVEDEGSYNEQFF.